These 9 T cell receptor beta chains share one sample of origin, sequenced in a study of blood T cell repertoires in COVID-19. TCRdb's copy holds only in-frame clones and misses some; the assay was immunoSEQ multiplex PCR. The sample shows some 380,000 clones, nearly 90% of them seen only once. The sequenced material came from peripheral blood. The receptor source for this set is a man younger than 35 with active or convalescent COVID-19.

This clone was seen more than once but under ten times. The chain employs TRBV28 and TRBJ1-1; no reliable D call. V lost 2 bases to trimming and J lost 5 bases, with 9 bases between them. CDR3 length: 13 residues. Germline V lookup: CDR1 MDHEN, CDR2 SYDVKM. CDR3 in amino acids: CASSLHSNTEAFF. CDR3 in DNA: TGTGCCAGCAGTTTACACAGTAATACTGAAGCTTTCTTT. The full variable domain, completed using reference TRBV28 and TRBJ1-1, is DVKVTQSSRYLVKRTGEKVFLECVQDMDHENMFWYRQDPGLGLRLIYFSYDVKMKEKGDIPEGYSVSREKKERFSLILESASTNQTSMYLCASSLHSNTEAFFGQGTRLTVV.

V usage is TRBV18 and J usage is TRBJ2-7; 9 nucleotides line up with TRBD1. There are 15 residues in the CDR3. Germline-derived CDR1 and CDR2 are KGHSH and LQKENI. J lost 1 base, V lost 6 bases, and 7 bases had no gene match. The CDR3 loop reads CASSSAGQGSYEQYF. For the CDR3, the DNA is TGTGCCAGCTCCTCTGCGGGACAGGGTTCCTACGAGCAGTACTTC.

This clone occurred once. The chain employs TRBV5-8 and TRBJ2-7, with D possibly TRBD1 on 6 matching bases. V was pared by 1 base and J by 2 bases, with 13 bases between. Germline lookup yields CDR1 SGHTS and CDR2 YDEGEE. CDR3 size: 15 residues. CDR3 protein: CASSLHFGQTYEQYF. In nucleotides, the CDR3 is TGTGCCAGCAGCTTGCACTTTGGACAGACCTACGAGCAGTACTTC.

V is TRBV9 and J is TRBJ2-5; TRBD2 matches 14 bases. Germline CDR1 reads SGDLS; CDR2 reads YYNGEE. The ends lost 3 bases at V and 4 bases at J; junction bases unmatched: 5. The CDR3 loop spans 16 amino acids. The CDR3 loop is CASSGLAGGLLETQYF. CDR3 nucleotide sequence: TGTGCCAGCAGCGGACTAGCGGGGGGGCTGTTAGAGACCCAGTACTTC.

The chain joins TRBV6-5 to TRBJ1-2; 8 nucleotides agree with TRBD1. CDR3 size: 13 residues. Trimming at V came to 8 bases and at J to 5 bases, leaving 7 bases not matched to a gene. Germline V gene lookup returns CDR1 MNHEY and CDR2 SVGAGI. This CDR3 reads CASCKQGAYGYTF. The CDR3 coding sequence is TGTGCCAGCTGCAAGCAGGGGGCTTATGGCTACACCTTC.

V gene TRBV5-4 combines with J gene TRBJ2-3; TRBD1 aligns across 9 bases. This CDR3 contains 15 residues. Germline V gene data show CDR1 as SGHNT and CDR2 as YYREEE (reference sequence). After removal of 4 bases from V and 2 bases from J, the junction contained 5 bases not matched to a gene. CDR3 DNA sequence: TGTGCCAGCAGCCTGGACAGGGGAAACACAGATACGCAGTATTTT. Amino acids: CASSLDRGNTDTQYF.

The chain uses TRBV9 and TRBJ2-1, with D possibly matching TRBD1 (6 bases). This CDR3 has 17 amino acids. Trimming shortened V by 0 bases and J by 5 bases, and 18 bases separated the two germline ends. CDR1 and CDR2 from the germline V gene are SGDLS and YYNGEE. The chain's CDR3 is CASSVEGRTAANNEQFF. The CDR3 DNA sequence: TGTGCCAGCAGCGTAGAAGGGCGGACAGCGGCAAACAATGAGCAGTTCTTC.

CDR3 sequence: CATSRSTTRTDTQYF. DNA for the CDR3: TGTGCCACCAGCAGATCTACTACACGCACAGATACGCAGTATTTT. The J gene is TRBJ2-3, the V gene TRBV15; no firm D call. This CDR3 comprises 15 residues. The V end was cut by 2 bases, the J end by 1 base, with 10 bases between. Per germline, CDR1 LNHNV and CDR2 YYDKDF (reference sequence).

The rearrangement joins TRBV6-4 to TRBJ2-7; D may be TRBD1 (6 bases). V lost 6 bases and J lost 1, with 19 bases in between. CDR1 is MRHNA and CDR2 is SNTAGT in the germline V gene. The CDR3 runs to 16 residues. This CDR3 is CASSEPKGVKSYEQYF. In DNA form, the CDR3 reads TGTGCCAGCAGCGAACCCAAGGGGGTTAAGTCCTACGAGCAGTACTTC.